The text below deals with one TCR beta chain. The antigen remains undetermined. This sample stems from a study of blood T cells in healthy people across ages. Broader study findings: Unknown CMV status may confound age-related changes in expanded clones. Naive T cell percentage and TCR beta diversity correlated strongly.

The V gene lost 2 bases and the J gene lost 8 bases, with 9 bases spanning the gap. Germline CDR1 reads MNHEY; CDR2 reads SMNVEV (reference sequence). This CDR3 is 12 amino acids long. Together with a sample-barcoded 5' primer, a J-beta primer mix was included in a second PCR lasting roughly 6 to 12 cycles. Through a template-switch adaptor with 12 random nucleotides, each cDNA molecule received a tag. TCRdb called the 5' RACE reads again in MiXCR, with one record for every CDR3 protein. The data hold over 1,500,000 distinct CDR3 sequences, with 40% to 55% observed a single time. Sequenced material: blood. The TCR was taken from a woman in her 40s in good health. The gene calls are TRBV27 and TRBJ1-1; D is undetermined. The CDR3 DNA reads TGTGCCAGCAGTTTAGTGGGCAGGGAAGCTTTCTTT. Protein: CASSLVGREAFF.